The next 15 T cell receptor beta chains were all read from a single sample in a study of siplizumab effects on memory and regulatory T cells. Cells from the mixed lymphocyte reaction were cocultured for roughly six days at 37°C. These receptors have no identified antigens. Using immunoSEQ multiplex PCR, the repertoire was profiled, and TCRdb retains in-frame clones only, with some absent. Of 15,000 to 20,000 clones in the sample, approximately 46% were seen once. The specimen was CFSE-low (dividing) CD4+ T cells sorted from an allogeneic mixed lymphocyte reaction. These receptor sequences come from a human donor in good health; the cells came from an allogeneic mixed lymphocyte reaction.

CDR3 residues: CASSPPTGPNTGELFF. The CDR3 nucleotides are TGTGCCAGCTCACCACCGACAGGGCCAAACACCGGGGAGCTGTTTTTT. V usage is TRBV18 and J usage is TRBJ2-2, with TRBD1 identical over 7 bases. Per the germline V gene, CDR1 is KGHSH and CDR2 is LQKENI. The CDR3 consists of 16 residues. The junction had 3 bases not matched to a gene; V was cut back by 0 bases and J by 2 bases.

The V call is TRBV30, the J call TRBJ2-3, with 7 bases identical to TRBD1. With 0 bases clipped from V and 9 bases from J, the junction kept 9 bases outside the gene matches. CDR3 length: 14 residues. Germline CDR1 GTSNPN, CDR2 SVGIG (reference sequence). The CDR3 region is CAWSVRDRGGTQYF. The CDR3 bases are TGTGCCTGGAGTGTAAGGGACAGAGGGGGAACGCAGTATTTT. The full variable domain, rest sourced from reference TRBV30 and TRBJ2-3, is SQTIHQWPATLVQPVGSPLSLECTVEGTSNPNLYWYRQAAGRGLQLLFYSVGIGQISSEVPQNLSASRPQDRQFILSSKKLLLSDSGFYLCAWSVRDRGGTQYFGPGTRLTVL.

This clone has a handful of counts. V and J are TRBV29-1 and TRBJ2-3; 7 bases match TRBD2. The trim removed 5 bases at V and 0 bases at J, leaving 5 bases unmatched. This CDR3 has 14 residues. Looked up from germline, CDR1 is SQVTM and CDR2 is ANQGSEA. The CDR3 nucleotides read TGCAGCGTTATGGGGGGGATGAGCACAGATACGCAGTATTTT. Translating it yields CSVMGGMSTDTQYF.

In its sample, this clone is medium-sized (0.01 to 0.1%). The chain joins TRBV7-9 to TRBJ1-2; D is undetermined. The V end was cut by 2 bases, the J end by 4 bases, with 8 bases between. Germline CDR1 and CDR2: SEHNR and FQNEAQ (reference sequence). This CDR3 region has 13 residues. The CDR3 DNA follows: TGTGCCAGCAGCTTATACGGTACCTATGGCTACACCTTC. It specifies CASSLYGTYGYTF.

J is TRBJ1-3 and V is TRBV2; TRBD1 matches 7 bases. CDR1 and CDR2 (germline): SNHLY, FYNNEI. Trimming cost V 7 bases and J 7 bases; bases outside gene matches: 10. This CDR3 contains 14 residues. This chain's CDR3 is CASKMAGGSNTIYF. For the CDR3, the DNA is TGTGCCAGCAAAATGGCAGGGGGTTCGAACACCATATATTTT.

The chain carries TRBV12-5 and TRBJ1-6; D gene ambiguous. Germline-derived CDR1 and CDR2 are LGHNT and FRNRAP. The V gene lost 1 base and the J gene lost 0 bases, with 16 bases spanning the gap. The CDR3 has 19 residues. In nucleotides, the CDR3 is TGTGCTAGTGGTTTGGCTCACGGGCAGCTGAGCTCCTATAATTCACCCCTCCACTTT. This gives the protein CASGLAHGQLSSYNSPLHF.

The chain recombines TRBV11-2 with TRBJ1-6, with TRBD1 as a possible D gene (5 bases). Germline CDR1 is SGHAT and CDR2 is FQNNGV. This CDR3 contains 15 residues. The V gene lost 8 bases and the J gene lost 5 bases, with 16 bases spanning the gap. Here the CDR3 reads CASGQRGRDNSPLHF. The CDR3 DNA follows: TGTGCCAGCGGCCAAAGGGGAAGGGATAATTCACCCCTCCACTTT.

This clone is medium-sized (0.01 to 0.1%) within its sample. The V call is TRBV5-1, the J call TRBJ1-6; D ambiguous. V shed 0 bases and J shed 0 bases, with 4 bases lying between them. CDR3 length equals 15 residues. The germline V gene encodes CDR1 SGHRS and CDR2 YFSETQ. The CDR3 sequence is CASSLDSSYNSPLHF. The CDR3, as DNA: TGCGCCAGCAGCTTGGACAGCTCCTATAATTCACCCCTCCACTTT.

The CDR3 DNA reads as TGTGCCAGCAGTGAAGCGGGGGGGCATTTGGGAGATACGCAGTATTTT. Its protein product is CASSEAGGHLGDTQYF. The chain employs TRBV6-1 and TRBJ2-3, with a weak D call TRBD2 (7 bases). The CDR3 loop spans 16 amino acids. V was pared by 0 bases and J by 5 bases, with 15 bases between. CDR1 and CDR2 (germline): MNHNS, SASEGT.

The rearrangement links TRBV2 to TRBJ1-1, with 7 bases identical to TRBD1. Germline V CDR1 and CDR2: SNHLY, FYNNEI. V gave up 6 bases and J gave up 1 base; unmatched junction bases: 8. This CDR3 spans 15 amino acids. The CDR3: CASRTPGTANTEAFF. The CDR3 region has the DNA TGTGCCAGCAGAACCCCCGGGACAGCGAACACTGAAGCTTTCTTT.

The chain joins TRBV10-2 to TRBJ2-3; 9 nucleotides line up with TRBD2. There are 12 residues in the CDR3. Germline values: CDR1 WSHSY, CDR2 SAAADI. With V trimmed by 3 bases and J by 10 bases, 2 bases remained unmatched. DNA for the CDR3: TGCGCCAGCAGTGACGGCGGGGGGGCGCAGTATTTT. It is translated as CASSDGGGAQYF.

CDR3 sequence: CASSPQPTLGEQYF. CDR3 DNA sequence: TGTGCCAGCTCACCACAACCAACCCTAGGCGAGCAGTACTTC. The chain recombines TRBV18 with TRBJ2-7; no reliable D call. V was pared by 1 base and J by 6 bases, with 13 bases between. The germline gives CDR1 KGHSH, CDR2 LQKENI. CDR3 size: 14 residues.

V usage is TRBV4-1 and J usage is TRBJ2-6; no firm D call. Germline CDR1 and CDR2: MGHRA and YSYEKL. The V end lost 5 bases, the J end lost 5 bases, and 16 bases lay between the germline ends. The CDR3 loop spans 16 amino acids. The CDR3 DNA follows: TGCGCCAGCAGCGGAGAACCACAAAGTCGGGCCAACGTCCTGACTTTC. Amino acid sequence: CASSGEPQSRANVLTF.

This clone was seen a handful of times. The chain combines TRBV7-9 with TRBJ2-5, with D possibly being TRBD1 or TRBD2 (5 bases each). V lost 5 bases and J 5 bases, leaving 15 bases between the germline ends. This CDR3 spans 14 amino acids. Germline assignment: CDR1 SEHNR and CDR2 FQNEAQ (reference sequence). The CDR3 nucleotides read TGTGCCAGCAGCCCCCTGACGGGGCTGGAGACCCAGTACTTC. This codes for CASSPLTGLETQYF.

The chain couples TRBV6-4 to TRBJ2-5; the D gene is possibly TRBD1 (6 bases). TRBJ2-7 matches the DNA end more closely, so the J call is doubtful. Germline-derived CDR1 and CDR2 are MRHNA and SNTAGT. This CDR3 region has 15 residues. DNA of the CDR3: TGTGCCAGCAGTGACGACGAAGGGGGTCACTACGAGCAGTACTTC. Encoded protein: CASSDDEGGHYEQYF.